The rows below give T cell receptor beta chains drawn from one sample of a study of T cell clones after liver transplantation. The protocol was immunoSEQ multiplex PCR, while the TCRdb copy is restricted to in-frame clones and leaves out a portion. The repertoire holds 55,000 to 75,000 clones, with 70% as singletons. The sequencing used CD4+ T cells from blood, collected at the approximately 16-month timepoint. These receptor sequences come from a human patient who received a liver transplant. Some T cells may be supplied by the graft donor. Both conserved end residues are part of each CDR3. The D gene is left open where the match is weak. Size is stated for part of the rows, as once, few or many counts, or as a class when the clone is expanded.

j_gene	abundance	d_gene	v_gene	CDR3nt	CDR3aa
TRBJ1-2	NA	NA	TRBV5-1	TGCGCCAGCAGCTTAGGGTCAGAAGGCTACACCTTC	CASSLGSEGYTF
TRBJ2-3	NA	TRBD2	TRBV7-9	TGTGCCAGCAGCCCACTAGCGGGAGTAGATACGCAGTATTTT	CASSPLAGVDTQYF
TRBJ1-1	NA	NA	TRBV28	TGTGCCAGCAGGTTGGGGGGGATAATGAACACTGAAGCTTTCTTT	CASRLGGIMNTEAFF
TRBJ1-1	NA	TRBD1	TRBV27	TGTGCCAGCAGTTTAGCTGGGACAGGGGGTAACACTGAAGCTTTCTTT	CASSLAGTGGNTEAFF
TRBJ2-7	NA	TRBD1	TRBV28	TGTGCCAGCAGTTCGCGACAGGGATATTCCTACGAGCAGTACTTC	CASSSRQGYSYEQYF
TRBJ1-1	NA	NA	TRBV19	TGTGCCAGTAGGAACCACGGGGACACTGAAGCTTTCTTT	CASRNHGDTEAFF
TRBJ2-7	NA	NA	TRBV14	TGTGCCAGCAGCCGCGGGGTCTACGAGCAGTACTTC	CASSRGVYEQYF
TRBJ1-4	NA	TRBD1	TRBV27	TGTGCCAGCAGTCCGAACAGGGGGACTAATGAAAAACTGTTTTTT	CASSPNRGTNEKLFF
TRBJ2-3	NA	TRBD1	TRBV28	TGTGCCAGCAGGTGGACCGGGACAGGGTCAGATACGCAGTATTTT	CASRWTGTGSDTQYF
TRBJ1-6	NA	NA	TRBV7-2	TGTGCCAGCAGCTTAGCCACGGGAGGGGTTTCACCCCTCCACTTT	CASSLATGGVSPLHF
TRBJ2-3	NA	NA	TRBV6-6	TGTGCCAGCGCACGGGATACGCAGTATTTT	CASARDTQYF
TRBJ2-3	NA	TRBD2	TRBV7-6	TGTGCCAGCAGCAACACCGGGACTAGCGGGACAGATACGCAGTATTTT	CASSNTGTSGTDTQYF
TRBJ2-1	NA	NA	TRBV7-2	TGTGCCAGCAGCTTATTCGGTCGAGCGGCGAACAATGAGCAGTTCTTC	CASSLFGRAANNEQFF
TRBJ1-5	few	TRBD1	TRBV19	TGTGCCAGTAGTATAGGAACACAGGGGGGTCGTAATCAGCCCCAGCATTTT	CASSIGTQGGRNQPQHF
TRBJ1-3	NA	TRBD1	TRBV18	TGTGCCAGCTCACCTACCGAGGGGGCAGGAGGAAACACCATATATTTT	CASSPTEGAGGNTIYF